This T cell receptor beta chain was recorded in a study of blood T cell repertoires in COVID-19. Whole-study context: Whether acute or convalescent, the COVID-19 samples came from the United States, Italy and Spain. PBMCs, B-cell-depleted T cells, or T cells were the source of the cDNA or gDNA that made up the material.

This clone was seen more than once but under ten times. Per the original methods: Estimates of nucleated cell counts were drawn from the amplification of reference gene primers. Profiling relied on immunoSEQ multiplex PCR, and the TCRdb table lists in-frame clones only, not all of them. V, J and clone size are those of that table, while D and trimming were read from the DNA. The data show about 170,000 clones, with about 80% seen just once and 2.6% held by the top ten. The V end was cut by 8 bases, the J end by 0 bases, with 14 bases between. CDR1 SNHLY and CDR2 FYNNEI come from the germline V gene. This CDR3 has 15 residues.

The chain uses TRBV2 and TRBJ2-1; a weak D match, TRBD1 (6 bases). The receptor's source is a human donor with acute or convalescent COVID-19. The donor label of this sample is uncertain. The sample taken for sequencing was peripheral blood. As DNA, the CDR3 is TGTGCCAGCTCGAACAGGGTGGGCTCCTACAATGAGCAGTTCTTC. It specifies CASSNRVGSYNEQFF.